One and the same sample provided the 27 T cell receptor beta chains below, sequenced in a study of T-cell reconstitution after alpha-beta-depleted transplantation in children. The authors prepared the TCRbeta library with unique molecular identifiers. TCRdb passed the PCR reads through MiXCR, listing each CDR3 protein once. In the table there are about 980,000 distinct CDR3 sequences, about 29% of which are singletons. Sequencing was performed on PBMCs, mostly from graft donor cells, taken 360 days after TCRalphabeta/CD19-depleted stem cell transplant. These TCRs come from a boy in the first two years of life who had a stem cell transplant for SCID, so the T cells may come from the graft donor.

The V call is TRBV15, the J call TRBJ1-1, with TRBD1 as a possible D gene (5 bases). Germline V gene sequence: CDR1 LNHNV, CDR2 YYDKDF (reference sequence). Trimming pared 8 bases from V and 0 bases from J, leaving 28 bases between. This CDR3 is built from 19 residues. In nucleotides, the CDR3 is TGTGCCACCGGCAATTGTCCTAGGTCAGGGTTGCGGGTGAACACTGAAGCTTTCTTT. The encoded protein is CATGNCPRSGLRVNTEAFF.

In its sample, this clonotype was seen a few times. The V gene is TRBV12-3 or TRBV12-4, the J gene TRBJ1-1, with TRBD1 matching 8 bases. After removal of 6 bases from V and 6 bases from J, the junction contained 9 bases not matched to a gene. This CDR3 contains 14 residues. In DNA, the CDR3 is TGTGCCAGCAGCCCACACAGGGGGACAGCTGAAGCTTTCTTT. Protein product: CASSPHRGTAEAFF.

The chain has TRBV5-1 and TRBJ2-2; D is ambiguous. CDR3 length: 13 residues. The germline V gene encodes CDR1 SGHRS and CDR2 YFSETQ. The V end lost 4 bases, the J end lost 5 bases, and 9 bases lay between the germline ends. The CDR3 DNA is TGCGCCAGCAGCACTCGACGAACCGGGGAGCTGTTTTTT. Protein sequence: CASSTRRTGELFF. Using reference TRBV5-1 and TRBJ2-2 for the parts outside the CDR3, the full variable domain is KAGVTQTPRYLIKTRGQQVTLSCSPISGHRSVSWYQQTPGQGLQFLFEYFSETQRNKGNFPGRFSGRQFSNSRSEMNVSTLELGDSALYLCASSTRRTGELFFGEGSRLTVL.

CDR3 residues: CSARESGLSYEQYF. The CDR3 nucleotides read TGCAGTGCTAGAGAATCGGGTCTCTCCTACGAGCAGTACTTC. This chain connects TRBV20-1 to TRBJ2-7; D not certain. Per germline, CDR1 DFQATT and CDR2 SNEGSKA (reference sequence). V lost 0 bases to trimming and J lost 0 bases, with 9 bases between them. This CDR3 is 14 amino acids long.

The chain employs TRBV11-1 and TRBJ2-1; 10 bases are shared with TRBD1. Germline V CDR1 and CDR2: SGHAT, FQDESV (reference sequence). The CDR3 has 15 amino acids. The V segment lost 4 bases and the J segment 9 bases; nucleotides outside the gene matches: 9. The CDR3 protein is CASSWTGTGESEQFF. The CDR3 nucleotides read TGTGCCAGCAGCTGGACCGGGACAGGGGAGAGTGAGCAGTTCTTC.

This clonotype was found many times. V usage is TRBV28 and J usage is TRBJ2-7; possibly TRBD1 for D (6 bases). Trimming left V 4 bases short and J 2 bases short, with 12 bases between. CDR3 length equals 14 residues. Per germline, CDR1 MDHEN and CDR2 SYDVKM. Here the CDR3 DNA reads TGTGCCAGCAGTTACAGGGTTCCCACCTACGAGCAGTACTTC. This codes for CASSYRVPTYEQYF.

The gene calls are TRBV4-1 and TRBJ1-1, with a weak D call TRBD1 (5 bases). The CDR3 is 13 amino acids. CDR1 is MGHRA, CDR2 YSYEKL, per germline. V gave up 0 bases and J gave up 8 bases, with 10 bases separating them. In DNA, the CDR3 is TGCGCCAGCAGCCAAGATGATGGGGGGGAAGCTTTCTTT. It is translated as CASSQDDGGEAFF.

This clonotype was counted ten times or more. CDR3 DNA: TGTGCCAGCAGCCAAGGTCCCTCTTCCTACGAGCAGTACTTC. Its translation is CASSQGPSSYEQYF. The V gene is TRBV4-2, the J gene TRBJ2-7; unclear D gene. The CDR3 length is 14 residues. Trimming left V 1 base short and J 1 base short, with 8 bases between. Germline V lookup: CDR1 LGHNA, CDR2 YNFKEQ.

This clonotype occurred a few times. V is TRBV3-1 and J is TRBJ2-7; D gene unclear. The ends were cut back, 1 base at V and 4 bases at J, with 20 bases in the middle. The CDR3 loop spans 17 amino acids. From germline, CDR1 is LGHDT and CDR2 YNNKEL (reference sequence). The CDR3 is CASSQGLSLVEAYEQYF. The DNA of the CDR3 is TGTGCCAGCAGCCAAGGTCTTTCCCTAGTCGAGGCTTACGAGCAGTACTTC.

This clonotype showed up just a few times. The chain joins TRBV20-1 to TRBJ2-7, with D perhaps TRBD1 (6 bases). The CDR3 loop spans 13 amino acids. Trimming took 3 bases from V and 2 from J, leaving 11 bases between them. The germline gives CDR1 DFQATT, CDR2 SNEGSKA (reference sequence). The CDR3 DNA follows: TGCAGTGCTAGTTGGACAGCCCCCTACGAGCAGTACTTC. It translates to CSASWTAPYEQYF.

The chain joins TRBV7-9 to TRBJ2-5; 8 bases fit TRBD2. V lost 5 bases and J lost 2; bases outside the gene matches: 7. CDR3 length: 15 residues. The germline V gene has CDR1 SEHNR and CDR2 FQNEAQ (reference sequence). CDR3 in amino acids: CASSPTGGGQETQYF. In DNA, the CDR3 is TGTGCCAGCAGCCCCACCGGGGGGGGGCAAGAGACCCAGTACTTC.

The chain couples TRBV7-2 to TRBJ1-2; perhaps TRBD1 as D (5 bases). Trimming took 3 bases from V and 9 from J, leaving 11 bases between them. Germline values: CDR1 SGHTA, CDR2 FQGNSA. This CDR3 is 12 amino acids long. The CDR3 bases are TGTGCCAGCAGCTTCCGTCGGGGGAGCTACACCTTC. Protein sequence: CASSFRRGSYTF. Full variable domain (remainder filled in from reference TRBV7-2 and TRBJ1-2): GAGVSQSPSNKVTEKGKDVELRCDPISGHTALYWYRQSLGQGLEFLIYFQGNSAPDKSGLPSDRFSAERTGGSVSTLTIQRTQQEDSAVYLCASSFRRGSYTFGSGTRLTVV.

This clonotype was seen a few times. Compared with germline, one end of the junction differs, possibly owing to a read error. The CDR3 DNA is TGCAGCCTTGACAGGAAATATGGCTACACCTTC. This sequence encodes CSLDRKYGYTF. V is TRBV29-1 and J is TRBJ1-2, with D tentatively TRBD1 (6 bases). The CDR3 is 11 amino acids. Germline CDR1 and CDR2: SQVTM and ANQGSEA.

This clonotype was detected only a few times. The rearrangement joins TRBV4-1 to TRBJ2-1; D is unclear. The CDR3 is 12 amino acids. The V end was cut by 3 bases, the J end by 9 bases, with 9 bases between. Per germline, CDR1 MGHRA and CDR2 YSYEKL. The CDR3 sequence: CASSQRPGEQFF. The CDR3 nucleotides are TGCGCCAGCAGCCAGAGGCCCGGTGAGCAGTTCTTC.

This rearrangement joins TRBV5-1 to TRBJ1-2, with a tentative D call TRBD1 (5 bases). There are 15 residues in the CDR3. Trimming pared 4 bases from V and 4 bases from J, leaving 17 bases between. Germline CDR1 and CDR2: SGHRS and YFSETQ. CDR3 DNA: TGCGCCAGCAGCCCGGAAGGGACGTCGACCTATGGCTACACCTTC. Translating gives CASSPEGTSTYGYTF.

The chain employs TRBV12-3 or TRBV12-4 and TRBJ2-3; 7 bases line up with TRBD2. V lost 2 bases to trimming and J lost 2 bases; unmatched junction nucleotides: 4. This CDR3 spans 15 amino acids. CDR3 sequence (DNA): TGTGCCAGCAGTTTAAGGACTAGGCACACAGATACGCAGTATTTT. It specifies CASSLRTRHTDTQYF.

J is TRBJ1-6 and V is TRBV27; the D is unclear. The V gene's germline CDR1 is MNHEY and CDR2 SMNVEV (reference sequence). The CDR3 loop spans 16 amino acids. The V and J ends lost 4 bases and 9 bases respectively, with 19 bases between them. CDR3 amino acids: CASSSPMLRGLSPLHF. The CDR3 DNA reads as TGTGCCAGCAGTTCACCCATGCTTCGGGGTCTTTCACCCCTCCACTTT.

This clonotype has a handful of counts. The chain couples TRBV20-1 to TRBJ2-5; 10 bases match TRBD1. V was pared by 3 bases and J by 1 base, with 5 bases of the junction left unmatched. CDR1 DFQATT and CDR2 SNEGSKA come from the germline V gene (reference sequence). The CDR3 covers 15 residues. This chain's CDR3 is CSARRQGAGQETQYF. CDR3 nucleotides: TGCAGTGCTAGGAGACAGGGGGCGGGCCAAGAGACCCAGTACTTC.

V is TRBV5-1 and J is TRBJ1-1; the D is unclear. Germline assignment: CDR1 SGHRS and CDR2 YFSETQ. The CDR3 sequence is 13 residues long. The V gene lost 6 bases and the J gene lost 5 bases, with 14 bases spanning the gap. The CDR3 spells CASKAGLQTEAFF. DNA of the CDR3: TGCGCCAGCAAAGCAGGCCTCCAGACTGAAGCTTTCTTT.

V usage is TRBV18 and J usage is TRBJ2-3; no definite D call. The germline CDR1 and CDR2 sequences are KGHSH and LQKENI. The V gene lost 2 bases and the J gene lost 0 bases, with 9 bases spanning the gap. This CDR3 spans 15 amino acids. The chain's CDR3 is CASSPEKHSTDTQYF. In DNA, the CDR3 is TGTGCCAGCTCACCAGAAAAACATAGCACAGATACGCAGTATTTT.

The V gene is TRBV15, the J gene TRBJ2-5; TRBD2 agrees at 9 bases. The V segment lost 3 bases and the J segment 1 base; nucleotides outside the gene matches: 6. Germline loops: CDR1 LNHNV, CDR2 YYDKDF (reference sequence). This CDR3 contains 16 residues. The CDR3 here is CATSSLAGTPQETQYF. CDR3 nucleotides: TGTGCCACCAGCAGCCTAGCGGGGACGCCCCAAGAGACCCAGTACTTC.

This clonotype has just a few counts. The chain employs TRBV29-1 and TRBJ2-6; D not certain. CDR3 length: 15 residues. Germline assignment: CDR1 SQVTM and CDR2 ANQGSEA. V shed 6 bases and J shed 0 bases, with 12 bases lying between them. The CDR3 DNA reads TGCAGCGTCGCTGTTTTCGGCTCTGGGGCCAACGTCCTGACTTTC. Its translation is CSVAVFGSGANVLTF.

V gene TRBV7-2 combines with J gene TRBJ2-7, with TRBD2 matching 11 bases. The V and J ends lost 1 base and 2 bases, in that order; junction bases with no gene match: 4. This CDR3 comprises 16 residues. Per the germline V gene, CDR1 is SGHTA and CDR2 is FQGNSA. CDR3: CASSLVATSGTYEQYF. DNA for the CDR3: TGTGCCAGCAGCTTAGTAGCGACTAGCGGGACCTACGAGCAGTACTTC.

This clonotype has more than one count but fewer than ten. The CDR3 loop is CASSLSRTSGGPSYEQYF. CDR3 coding DNA: TGTGCCAGCAGTTTATCCCGAACTAGCGGGGGACCCTCCTACGAGCAGTACTTC. The rearrangement links TRBV27 to TRBJ2-7; 11 positions agree with TRBD2. There are 18 residues in the CDR3. After removal of 0 bases from V and 0 bases from J, the junction contained 7 bases not matched to a gene. Germline loops: CDR1 MNHEY, CDR2 SMNVEV (reference sequence).

The J gene is TRBJ2-7, the V gene TRBV11-2, with TRBD1 identical over 9 bases. Germline assignment: CDR1 SGHAT and CDR2 FQNNGV. This CDR3 is 15 amino acids long. The trim removed 5 bases at V and 4 bases at J, leaving 9 bases unmatched. The CDR3 sequence is CASSLRRDRAYEQYF. The CDR3 DNA sequence: TGTGCCAGCAGCCTCCGGAGGGACAGGGCTTACGAGCAGTACTTC. Full variable domain (outside the CDR3, taken from reference TRBV11-2 and TRBJ2-7): EAGVAQSPRYKIIEKRQSVAFWCNPISGHATLYWYQQILGQGPKLLIQFQNNGVVDDSQLPKDRFSAERLKGVDSTLKIQPAKLEDSAVYLCASSLRRDRAYEQYFGPGTRLTVT.

There are a few counts of this clonotype. The rearrangement uses TRBV15 and TRBJ2-2; TRBD2 agrees at 11 bases. Per germline, CDR1 LNHNV and CDR2 YYDKDF (reference sequence). The CDR3 runs to 16 residues. V dropped 5 bases and J dropped 2; count of bases not matched to a gene: 4. DNA of the CDR3: TGTGCCACCAGCTGGGGACTAGCGGATAACACCGGGGAGCTGTTTTTT. This sequence encodes CATSWGLADNTGELFF.

CDR3 sequence: CASSPRGTGTEETQYF. In nucleotides, the CDR3 is TGTGCCAGCAGCCCCCGCGGTACGGGGACCGAAGAGACCCAGTACTTC. This rearrangement joins TRBV11-1 to TRBJ2-5; D could derive from TRBD1 or TRBD2 (5 bases each). The ends were cut back, 5 bases at V and 3 bases at J, with 19 bases in the middle. The CDR3 sequence is 16 residues long. Germline loops: CDR1 SGHAT, CDR2 FQDESV (reference sequence).